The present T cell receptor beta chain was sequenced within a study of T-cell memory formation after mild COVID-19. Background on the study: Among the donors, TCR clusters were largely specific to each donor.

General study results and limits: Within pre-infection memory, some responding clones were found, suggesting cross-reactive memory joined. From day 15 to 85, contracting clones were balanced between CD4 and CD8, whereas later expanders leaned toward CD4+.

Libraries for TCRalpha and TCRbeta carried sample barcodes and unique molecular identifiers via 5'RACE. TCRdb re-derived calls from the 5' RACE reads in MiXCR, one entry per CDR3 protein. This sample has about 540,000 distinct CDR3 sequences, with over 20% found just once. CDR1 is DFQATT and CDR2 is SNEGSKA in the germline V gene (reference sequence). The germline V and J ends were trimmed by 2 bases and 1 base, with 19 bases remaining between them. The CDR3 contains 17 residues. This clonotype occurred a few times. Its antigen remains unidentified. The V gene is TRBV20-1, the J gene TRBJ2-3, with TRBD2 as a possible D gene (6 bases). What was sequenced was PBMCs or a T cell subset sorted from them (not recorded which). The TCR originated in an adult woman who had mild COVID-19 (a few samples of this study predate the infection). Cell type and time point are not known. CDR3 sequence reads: CSARQLGRDLRTDTQYF. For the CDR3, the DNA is TGCAGTGCTAGACAACTTGGGCGGGACCTCCGCACAGATACGCAGTATTTT.